Shown below are 17 T cell receptor beta chains from a single sample sequenced in a study of T cells in Graves' hyperthyroidism and ophthalmopathy. TCR beta CDR3 region amplification was performed from RNA transcripts. Using the HTBI primer set, a first-round RT-PCR was run on the TCR CDR3. Each CDR3 protein gets one entry after TCRdb re-called the multiplex PCR reads with MiXCR. The sample lists about 720,000 distinct CDR3 sequences; around 15% were seen once. The sequencing sample was made of blood. The receptors were sampled from a man between 18 and 35 years old with Graves' hyperthyroidism.

This clonotype was seen ten or more times. This sequence joins TRBV6-1 and TRBJ1-1; D is unclear. V lost 7 bases and J lost 3, with 15 bases in between. The CDR3 contains 14 residues. The germline V gene encodes CDR1 MNHNS and CDR2 SASEGT. The chain's CDR3 is CASNIQSADTEAFF. The DNA for the CDR3 is TGTGCCAGCAACATCCAGTCGGCGGACACTGAAGCTTTCTTT.

This clonotype was recorded at least ten times. The chain carries TRBV29-1 and TRBJ1-2; weak D call: TRBD1 (5 bases). The CDR3 extends over 13 amino acids. With 4 bases removed from V and 4 bases from J, the gap between germline ends came to 13 bases. Germline loops: CDR1 SQVTM, CDR2 ANQGSEA. Here the CDR3 reads CSVGRRDGYGYTF. As DNA, the CDR3 is TGCAGCGTTGGAAGGAGGGACGGCTATGGCTACACCTTC.

J is TRBJ1-1 and V is TRBV15; D remains ambiguous. Per the germline V gene, CDR1 is LNHNV and CDR2 is YYDKDF (reference sequence). V was clipped by 0 bases and J by 0 bases, with 11 bases between them. The CDR3 totals 16 residues. CDR3 protein: CATSRDGNSLNTEAFF. The CDR3 region has the DNA TGTGCCACCAGCAGAGATGGGAACAGTCTGAACACTGAAGCTTTCTTT.

V and J are TRBV29-1 and TRBJ2-5, with 8 bases identical to TRBD2. Germline CDR1 SQVTM, CDR2 ANQGSEA. The CDR3 runs 14 residues. J lost 2 bases, V lost 0 bases, and 2 bases had no gene match. The DNA for the CDR3 is TGCAGCGTTGAAGATCCTAGCGGGCAAGAGACCCAGTACTTC. Its translation is CSVEDPSGQETQYF.

CDR3 coding DNA: TGCAGTGCTGCGAGCGGGAGGCTGTATGAGCAGTTCTTC. Its protein product is CSAASGRLYEQFF. This chain joins TRBV20-1 and TRBJ2-1; 9 bases match TRBD2. With 5 bases clipped from V and 8 bases from J, the junction kept 7 bases outside the gene matches. The V gene's germline CDR1 is DFQATT and CDR2 SNEGSKA (reference sequence). The CDR3 spans 13 residues.

In its sample, this clonotype was seen a few times. The V and J genes are TRBV7-9 and TRBJ2-7; TRBD1 agrees at 9 bases. V shed 1 base, J shed 3 bases, and the junction held 7 bases outside the gene matches. The CDR3 is 16 amino acids. Germline V gene lookup returns CDR1 SEHNR and CDR2 FQNEAQ (reference sequence). The CDR3 protein is CASSLVGQGKDYEQYF. Written as DNA, the CDR3 is TGTGCCAGCAGCTTAGTCGGACAGGGGAAAGACTACGAGCAGTACTTC.

There are many counts of this clonotype. The chain employs TRBV3-1 and TRBJ2-1; D call uncertain. Germline V lookup: CDR1 LGHDT, CDR2 YNNKEL (reference sequence). V gave up 2 bases and J gave up 7 bases, with 12 bases separating them. This CDR3 is built from 14 residues. The CDR3 DNA reads as TGTGCCAGCAGCCAACCCTCGTTCGCTAATGAGCAGTTCTTC. Translated: CASSQPSFANEQFF.

The rearrangement uses TRBV20-1 and TRBJ2-1; 8 nucleotides match TRBD2. CDR1 and CDR2 from the germline V gene are DFQATT and SNEGSKA (reference sequence). V was clipped by 6 bases and J by 7 bases; unmatched bases: 14. The CDR3 totals 15 residues. Written as DNA, the CDR3 is TGCAGTGCACCCCCCTGGGGGACTAGTGGTAATGAGCAGTTCTTC. This encodes CSAPPWGTSGNEQFF.

This clonotype was found many times. The chain carries TRBV11-2 and TRBJ2-1; TRBD1 or TRBD2 may be the D gene (5 bases each). Germline CDR1 reads SGHAT; CDR2 reads FQNNGV. There are 16 residues in the CDR3. V gave up 1 base and J gave up 0 bases, with 10 bases separating them. The CDR3 here is CASSLVYGGSYNEQFF. The CDR3 DNA is TGTGCCAGCAGCTTAGTTTATGGGGGCTCCTACAATGAGCAGTTCTTC.

This clonotype occurred a few times. The chain employs TRBV15 and TRBJ1-1, with no clear D. The CDR3 totals 13 residues. The V end lost 0 bases, the J end lost 8 bases, and 10 bases lay between the germline ends. The germline V gene encodes CDR1 LNHNV and CDR2 YYDKDF (reference sequence). DNA for the CDR3: TGTGCCACCAGCAGAGATCCGAAAGGGGAAGCTTTCTTT. Its translation: CATSRDPKGEAFF.

This clonotype was counted a few times. The chain uses TRBV19 and TRBJ1-5, with D perhaps TRBD1 (6 bases). CDR1 and CDR2 from the germline V gene are LNHDA and SQIVND (reference sequence). V lost 3 bases and J lost 4, with 13 bases in between. The CDR3 contains 15 residues. This CDR3 is CASSIGQGLNQPQHF. The CDR3 DNA follows: TGTGCCAGTAGTATTGGGCAGGGGTTAAATCAGCCCCAGCATTTT.

This clonotype came up a few times. The chain has TRBV20-1 and TRBJ2-1, with TRBD2 matching over 11 bases. V lost 6 bases to trimming and J lost 0 bases; unmatched junction nucleotides: 7. From germline, CDR1 is DFQATT and CDR2 SNEGSKA (reference sequence). This CDR3 has 16 residues. The CDR3 DNA is TGCAGTGCCACACCGGGACTAGCGGCCTCCTACAATGAGCAGTTCTTC. This codes for CSATPGLAASYNEQFF.

In its sample, this clonotype was seen a few times. The chain joins TRBV6-1 to TRBJ2-2; a weak D match, TRBD1 (5 bases). CDR1 and CDR2 from the germline V gene are MNHNS and SASEGT. V was cut by 5 bases and J by 4 bases, with 11 bases left in between. The CDR3 loop spans 14 amino acids. CDR3 coding DNA: TGTGCCAGCAGTTCGACAGCCAGCACCGGGGAGCTGTTTTTT. It codes for CASSSTASTGELFF.

This clonotype was detected many times. This chain joins TRBV30 and TRBJ1-1; D is perhaps TRBD1 (5 bases). The CDR3 extends over 13 amino acids. Trimming took off 2 bases at V and 3 bases at J, with 10 bases between the two ends. Germline CDR1 reads GTSNPN; CDR2 reads SVGIG (reference sequence). The CDR3 reads CAWSWGGDTEAFF. The CDR3 bases are TGTGCCTGGAGTTGGGGGGGGGACACTGAAGCTTTCTTT.

This clonotype was seen many times. V gene TRBV27 combines with J gene TRBJ2-7; D is uncertain. The V end lost 3 bases, the J end lost 2 bases, and 11 bases lay between the germline ends. The CDR3 length is 14 residues. Germline loops: CDR1 MNHEY, CDR2 SMNVEV (reference sequence). CDR3 sequence (DNA): TGTGCCAGCAGTTTGAGTGGACCAGCCTACGAGCAGTACTTC. Translating gives CASSLSGPAYEQYF.

This chain joins TRBV20-1 and TRBJ2-5; 8 nucleotides align to TRBD2. The germline gives CDR1 DFQATT, CDR2 SNEGSKA (reference sequence). V shed 5 bases, J shed 5 bases, and the junction held 10 bases outside the gene matches. The CDR3 is made up of 14 amino acids. The CDR3: CSAEPGLVGETQYF. The DNA of the CDR3 is TGCAGTGCTGAGCCGGGACTAGTTGGCGAGACCCAGTACTTC.

This sequence joins TRBV5-8 and TRBJ2-1, with 10 positions matching TRBD2. The length of the CDR3 is 15 residues. J was trimmed by 7 bases and V by 4 bases; bases with no gene match: 8. Germline CDR1 reads SGHTS; CDR2 reads YDEGEE. The CDR3 bases are TGTGCCAGCAGCCTCGAGAGCGGGAGGGTTAATGAGCAGTTCTTC. This translates into CASSLESGRVNEQFF.